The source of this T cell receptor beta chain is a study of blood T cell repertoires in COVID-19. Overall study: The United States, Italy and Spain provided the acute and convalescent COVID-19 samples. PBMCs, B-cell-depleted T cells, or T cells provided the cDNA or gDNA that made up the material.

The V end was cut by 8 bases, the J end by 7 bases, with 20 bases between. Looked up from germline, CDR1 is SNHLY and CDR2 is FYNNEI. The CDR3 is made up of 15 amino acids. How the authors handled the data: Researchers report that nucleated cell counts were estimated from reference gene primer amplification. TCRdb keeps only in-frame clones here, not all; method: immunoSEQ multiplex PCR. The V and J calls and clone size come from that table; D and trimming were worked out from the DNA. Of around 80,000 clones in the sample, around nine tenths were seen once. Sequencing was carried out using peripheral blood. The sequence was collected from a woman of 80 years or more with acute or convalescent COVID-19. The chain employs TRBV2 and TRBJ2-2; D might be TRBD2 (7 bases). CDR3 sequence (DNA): TGTGCCAGCCGGGAGGTCAGGGGAAAGAGCGGGGAGCTGTTTTTT. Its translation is CASREVRGKSGELFF.